Following are 9 T cell receptor beta chains from one sample sequenced in a study of OX40 agonist ivuxolimab in advanced cancers. Produced via immunoSEQ multiplex PCR; TCRdb's table is partial and in-frame only. The repertoire consists of fewer than 90,000 clones, with roughly nine tenths occurring once and the leading ten covering under 0.25%. The sample was CD4+ or CD8+ T cells sorted from blood, taken in a trial of the OX40 agonist ivuxolimab. All receptors derive from an adult with an advanced solid tumor such as melanoma, head and neck, liver or kidney cancer.

The chain couples TRBV19 to TRBJ1-3; D call uncertain. The CDR3 runs 17 residues. The germline V and J ends were trimmed by 6 bases and 0 bases, with 18 bases remaining between them. Per germline, CDR1 LNHDA and CDR2 SQIVND (reference sequence). In nucleotides, the CDR3 is TGTGCCAGTAGAGATGCAGGCGTGCTTTACTCTGGAAACACCATATATTTT. Residues: CASRDAGVLYSGNTIYF.

The V gene is TRBV7-2, the J gene TRBJ2-3, with D hard to call. Germline values: CDR1 SGHTA, CDR2 FQGNSA. CDR3 length: 14 residues. The V and J ends lost 0 bases and 2 bases respectively, with 6 bases between them. The CDR3 DNA reads TGTGCCAGCAGCTTAGCGCGTTTCACAGATACGCAGTATTTT. This gives the protein CASSLARFTDTQYF.

CDR3 nucleotides: TGTGCCAGCAGCGGCGCTGTGGCTGGAAACACCATATATTTT. Translated: CASSGAVAGNTIYF. The J gene is TRBJ1-3, the V gene TRBV9; D not resolved. Trimming shortened V by 3 bases and J by 2 bases, and 9 bases separated the two germline ends. The CDR3 extends over 14 amino acids. Germline V gene lookup returns CDR1 SGDLS and CDR2 YYNGEE.

The rearrangement joins TRBV10-3 to TRBJ2-2; 7 positions agree with TRBD1. There are 15 residues in the CDR3. CDR1 and CDR2 (germline): ENHRY, SYGVKD. V shed 6 bases, J shed 2 bases, and the junction held 6 bases outside the gene matches. The CDR3 sequence: CAISTGQVNTGELFF. In DNA form, the CDR3 reads TGTGCCATCAGCACTGGACAGGTCAACACCGGGGAGCTGTTTTTT.

V gene TRBV18 combines with J gene TRBJ1-1, with TRBD1 matching over 10 bases. The J segment lost 3 bases and the V segment lost 2 bases, leaving 0 bases of the junction unmatched. The CDR3 loop spans 14 amino acids. Germline lookup yields CDR1 KGHSH and CDR2 LQKENI. The CDR3 nucleotides read TGTGCCAGCTCACCAGGGACAGGGGACACTGAAGCTTTCTTT. This encodes CASSPGTGDTEAFF.

Only one count was recorded for this clone. The chain uses TRBV6-4 and TRBJ1-4; D gene ambiguous. Trimming removed 6 bases at V and 5 bases at J, with 28 bases between. CDR3 size: 19 residues. Germline V gene data show CDR1 as MRHNA and CDR2 as SNTAGT. The CDR3 DNA follows: TGTGCCAGCAGAGAAAAGTTCACTAGGCATTTATTGGGAAATGAAAAACTGTTTTTT. Protein: CASREKFTRHLLGNEKLFF.

This clone showed up just once. This chain joins TRBV19 and TRBJ1-1, with 9 bases lining up with TRBD1. Germline values: CDR1 LNHDA, CDR2 SQIVND (reference sequence). CDR3 size: 18 residues. The V and J ends lost 1 base and 1 base, in that order; junction bases with no gene match: 10. CDR3 protein: CASSIVVQQTGGNTEAFF. CDR3 nucleotides: TGTGCCAGTAGTATAGTAGTTCAGCAGACAGGGGGGAACACTGAAGCTTTCTTT.

The chain carries TRBV7-9 and TRBJ2-3, with D tentatively TRBD2 (5 bases). Deletions cut 0 bases from V and 5 bases from J, with 12 bases between. Germline V gene lookup returns CDR1 SEHNR and CDR2 FQNEAQ (reference sequence). The CDR3 has 15 amino acids. For the CDR3, the DNA is TGTGCCAGCAGCTTAGCCGACGCCAGCGGAGATACGCAGTATTTT. Residues: CASSLADASGDTQYF.

The chain combines TRBV27 with TRBJ2-2; 8 nucleotides match TRBD1. The CDR3 extends over 18 amino acids. With V trimmed by 4 bases and J by 8 bases, 18 bases remained unmatched. Per the germline V gene, CDR1 is MNHEY and CDR2 is SMNVEV (reference sequence). Here the CDR3 reads CASSYSRQGAGVAGELFF. CDR3 DNA sequence: TGTGCCAGCAGTTATAGCCGGCAGGGGGCCGGAGTAGCAGGGGAGCTGTTTTTT.